This TCR beta chain emerged from a study of cytomegalovirus exposure and HLA in healthy donors. Researchers ran the PCR with 60 Vbeta and 13 Jbeta primers. TCRdb keeps only in-frame clones here, not all; method: immunoSEQ multiplex PCR. This sample's table has 40,000 or so clones. CDR1 and CDR2 from the germline V gene are KGHSH and LQKENI. The CDR3 runs 15 residues. V was pared by 2 bases and J by 3 bases, with 1 base of the junction left unmatched. This TCR came from a male donor in good health and CMV-seronegative. Sequences were obtained from PBMCs. V usage is TRBV18 and J usage is TRBJ2-2; 9 nucleotides line up with TRBD2. Here the CDR3 DNA reads TGTGCCAGCTCACCATCTAGCGGGGACACCGGGGAGCTGTTTTTT. This sequence encodes CASSPSSGDTGELFF.